This T cell receptor (beta chain) is drawn from a study of identical twins (dated by TCRdb to 2016 to 2017). About the full investigation: To test whether fetal clonotypes persist, this study deep-sequenced TCR alpha and beta repertoires from monozygotic twins, from unrelated adults of various ages, and from cord blood. To rule out contamination, the twin experiments were replicated at different times with different library preparation protocols.

For CDR1 and CDR2, the germline V gene lists SGHTA and FQGNSA. From cysteine to phenylalanine, the CDR3 is 15 amino acids long. The DNA shown is the 45-base CDR3, in frame from base 1. The germline V and J ends show losses of 5 bases and 6 bases respectively, and no gene match explains 8 bases of the junction. The full study reports these points: Compared with coincidental sharing between unrelated individuals, out-of-frame TCR alpha sequences shared between twins had an excess of sequences with low generation probability. Zero-insertion analyses could be partly confounded by invariant T cells such as MAIT and iNKT, though diverse VJ usage argued against such confounding for most clonotypes. Excess twin sharing in beta out-of-frame sequences was weaker because fewer shared sequences lowered the signal-to-noise ratio. In monozygotic twins, recombination models systematically underestimated out-of-frame TCR alpha sharing, but the models matched the sharing seen between unrelated individuals. Conclusions relied on cross-sectional statistical analysis, since the same donors could not be followed over many years. Fewer insertions were carried by abundant cord blood beta clonotypes; a weaker similar trend was observed in young adult naive repertoires, while no such trend was observed in memory repertoires.

A word on this clonotype: Which antigen it targets is not known. Base qualities are not at hand, and no much larger clone is one base apart.

All donors were healthy Caucasians. Library prep was done by 5' RACE. TCRdb lists the instrument as Illumina HiSeq 2000. A universal primer binding site was added through template switching, and the final cDNA carried a unique molecular identifier so that TCR cDNA molecules could be counted accurately. Specific primers in the conserved constant-segment region were used to synthesize first-strand cDNA for the TCR alpha and beta chains. Each cDNA library was double barcoded, with a SMART-Mk sample barcode plus Illumina barcodes, to control for contamination. Two successive PCR steps introduced TruSeq adapter sequences along with Illumina sample barcodes. The Illumina HiSeq platform was used with custom primers to sequence TCR alpha and beta cDNA libraries. Regarding the original processing steps: MiGEC was used to process raw reads and extract unique molecular identifiers, and MiXCR was used to find CDR3 positions. Recombination models were inferred per individual with the repgenHMM and IGoR tools using an EM algorithm. The analysis of shared clonotypes was done with the tcR package in R, with sharing normalized by the product of cloneset sizes. To study raw recombination without the effects of thymic and clonal selection, out-of-frame nonproductive sequences were analyzed. Using fastp trimming at Q25 and MiXCR clonotype assembly, TCRdb reanalyzed the public sequencing data and kept in-frame beta chains. Rows with a matching CDR3 protein are joined into one entry that keeps the most common DNA and genes. The V and J calls reflect TCRdb's pipeline rather than the authors' work. The sample table lists 1.5 million or so distinct CDR3 sequences, roughly 35% of them with a count of one. The ten largest clones add up to under 0.35% of the sample.

The chain joins TRBV7-2 to TRBJ2-1; 9 junctional bases match TRBD1. This TCR came from a newborn girl in good health. Input material: cord blood. The sequence in DNA is TGTGCCAGCAGCGTGGGACAGGGAATGCGCAATGAGCAGTTCTTC. This codes for CASSVGQGMRNEQFF.